A selection of T cell receptor beta chains follows, all from one sample in a study of T cell responses to AZD1222 COVID-19 vaccine. TCRdb keeps only in-frame clones here, not all; method: immunoSEQ multiplex PCR. The profile covers 75,000 to 100,000 clones, with 85% to 90% appearing a single time and 6.5% to 8% taken by the ten largest. The sample consisted of peripheral blood, taken on day 0 of AZD1222 vaccination. The receptors originated from an adult in good health. CDR3s include the opening cysteine and the closing phenylalanine or tryptophan. D genes are given only for firm matches. The size entry is marked missing in some rows and otherwise reads once, few, many or a size class.

D	size	V	J	CDR3	DNA
.	once	TRBV7-2	TRBJ2-7	CASSLFQGSYEQYF	TGTGCCAGCAGCTTATTTCAGGGGTCCTACGAGCAGTACTTC
.	.	TRBV10-2	TRBJ2-7	CASMRGDEQYF	TGCGCCAGCATGCGGGGAGACGAGCAGTACTTC
TRBD1	.	TRBV2	TRBJ1-4	CASTLDRGGEKLFF	TGTGCCAGCACCTTGGACAGGGGTGGTGAAAAACTGTTTTTT
.	.	TRBV30	TRBJ2-5	CAWITGPYQETQYF	TGTGCCTGGATTACGGGACCGTACCAAGAGACCCAGTACTTC
.	.	TRBV7-2	TRBJ1-5	CASSPGLNSNQPQHF	TGTGCCAGCAGCCCAGGACTGAATAGCAATCAGCCCCAGCATTTT
TRBD2	.	TRBV6-2/TRBV6-3	TRBJ2-1	CASSSGGGVYNEQFF	TGTGCCAGCAGTTCGGGGGGAGGGGTCTACAATGAGCAGTTCTTC
.	.	TRBV16	TRBJ1-1	CASSQSMGVGDTEAFF	TGTGCCAGCAGCCAATCGATGGGGGTTGGGGACACTGAAGCTTTCTTT
.	.	TRBV3-1/TRBV3-2	TRBJ1-5	CASSLGPRGPNGQPQHF	TGTGCCAGCAGCCTCGGGCCCCGAGGCCCCAATGGTCAGCCCCAGCATTTT
.	.	TRBV6-5	TRBJ2-5	CASLKDRWGETQYF	TGTGCCAGCCTAAAGGACAGATGGGGAGAGACCCAGTACTTC
.	medium-sized	TRBV5-6	TRBJ2-1	CASSLYNEQFF	TGTGCCAGCAGCTTATACAATGAGCAGTTCTTC
.	.	TRBV4-3	TRBJ2-7	CASSQDRASSYEQYF	TGCGCCAGCAGCCAAGATCGGGCCAGCTCCTACGAGCAGTACTTC
.	.	TRBV29-1	TRBJ2-7	CSVVEGWTYEQYF	TGCAGCGTTGTAGAAGGATGGACCTACGAGCAGTACTTC
TRBD2	once	TRBV6-5	TRBJ2-5	CASSYSLAGAETQYF	TGTGCCAGCAGTTACTCCCTAGCGGGAGCCGAGACCCAGTACTTC
.	.	TRBV21-1	TRBJ2-3	CASSKDEAGTVTDTQYF	TGTGCCAGCAGCAAAGATGAAGCAGGGACGGTCACAGATACGCAGTATTTT
.	.	TRBV28	TRBJ2-4	CASSLSQLLSKNIQYF	TGTGCCAGCAGTTTATCACAGCTACTATCCAAAAACATTCAGTACTTC
TRBD1	.	TRBV18	TRBJ1-5	CASSPRSSTGGGQPQHF	TGTGCCAGCTCACCCCGTAGTTCCACAGGGGGCGGTCAGCCCCAGCATTTT
.	.	TRBV7-3	TRBJ2-5	CASSLGGLQETQYF	TGTGCCAGCAGCTTAGGGGGGCTCCAAGAGACCCAGTACTTC
.	.	TRBV29-1	TRBJ2-5	CSVEVEGQVETQYF	TGCAGCGTTGAGGTAGAGGGGCAAGTGGAGACCCAGTACTTC
.	.	TRBV20-1	TRBJ2-2	CSASGLNTGELFF	TGCAGTGCTAGTGGACTCAACACCGGGGAGCTGTTTTTT
.	.	TRBV11-3	TRBJ1-1	CASSLDGSGFTEAFF	TGTGCCAGCAGCTTAGATGGTTCGGGGTTCACTGAAGCTTTCTTT
.	.	TRBV5-1	TRBJ2-5	CASSANTQETQYF	TGCGCCAGCAGCGCCAACACCCAAGAGACCCAGTACTTC
.	.	TRBV5-1	TRBJ1-6	CASSLLAAGSYPPLHF	TGCGCCAGCAGCTTGTTGGCTGCCGGGTCATATCCACCCCTCCACTTT
TRBD1	.	TRBV12-5	TRBJ1-1	CASASTGGPNTEAFF	TGTGCTAGTGCATCTACAGGGGGCCCAAACACTGAAGCTTTCTTT
.	.	TRBV6-2/TRBV6-3	TRBJ1-5	CASSYRQEYQPQHF	TGTGCCAGCAGTTACAGGCAGGAATATCAGCCCCAGCATTTT
.	.	TRBV15	TRBJ1-2	CATSRENRGYGYTF	TGTGCCACCAGCAGGGAGAATAGGGGCTATGGCTACACCTTC
.	.	TRBV28	TRBJ2-1	CASTPSLAINEQFF	TGTGCCAGCACCCCCAGCCTAGCGATCAATGAGCAGTTCTTC
TRBD1	.	TRBV2	TRBJ2-5	CASMFGRGRETQYF	TGTGCCAGCATGTTTGGCAGGGGGCGTGAGACCCAGTACTTC
.	.	TRBV3-1/TRBV3-2	TRBJ1-1	CASSPTTDSANTEAFF	TGTGCCAGCAGCCCCACAACCGACAGCGCTAACACTGAAGCTTTCTTT
TRBD2	few	TRBV14	TRBJ2-5	CASSPLAGDEQETQYF	TGTGCCAGCAGCCCTCTAGCGGGGGATGAACAAGAGACCCAGTACTTC
.	.	TRBV6-5	TRBJ1-1	CASSYLGGLNTEAFF	TGTGCCAGCAGTTACTTGGGCGGGTTGAACACTGAAGCTTTCTTT
TRBD1	.	TRBV10-3	TRBJ1-6	CATGTADNSPLHF	TGTGCCACTGGGACAGCCGATAATTCACCCCTCCACTTT
TRBD1	once	TRBV4-1	TRBJ1-2	CASSHAPGQNYGYTF	TGCGCCAGCAGCCACGCACCGGGACAGAACTATGGCTACACCTTC
.	.	TRBV7-2	TRBJ2-2	CASSSDISNTGELFF	TGTGCCAGCAGTTCGGACATCTCGAACACCGGGGAGCTGTTTTTT
TRBD1	.	TRBV5-1	TRBJ1-2	CASSLTTGGAPYYGYTF	TGCGCCAGCAGCTTAACCACAGGGGGCGCCCCCTACTATGGCTACACCTTC
.	.	TRBV9	TRBJ2-1	CASSVGTARSYNEQFF	TGTGCCAGCAGCGTAGGGACGGCCCGCTCCTACAATGAGCAGTTCTTC
.	medium-sized	TRBV2	TRBJ1-3	CASSDTWGNGNTIYF	TGTGCCAGCAGTGACACTTGGGGTAATGGAAACACCATATATTTT
TRBD2	.	TRBV28	TRBJ2-5	CASSPASVREWLETQYF	TGTGCCAGCAGTCCTGCGAGCGTGCGGGAGTGGCTAGAGACCCAGTACTTC
.	.	TRBV19	TRBJ2-7	CASSIISGPYEQYF	TGTGCCAGTAGTATAATCAGTGGTCCCTACGAGCAGTACTTC
.	few	TRBV28	TRBJ1-2	CASSSRTVGYGYTF	TGTGCCAGCAGTTCCCGGACGGTGGGCTATGGCTACACCTTC
.	.	TRBV3-1/TRBV3-2	TRBJ1-1	CASSQGSEAFF	TGTGCCAGCAGCCAAGGTTCTGAAGCTTTCTTT
.	.	TRBV7-9	TRBJ1-1	CASMPPGRLNTEAFF	TGTGCCAGCATGCCCCCCGGCAGGTTGAACACTGAAGCTTTCTTT
.	.	TRBV6-5	TRBJ2-7	CASSYSPQGHYEQYF	TGTGCCAGCAGTTACTCCCCCCAGGGGCACTACGAGCAGTACTTC
.	.	TRBV6-6	TRBJ2-7	CASSYRETIYEQYF	TGTGCCAGCAGTTACAGGGAAACGATCTACGAGCAGTACTTC
TRBD1	.	TRBV5-5	TRBJ2-4	CASSSWTGNIQYF	TGTGCCAGCAGCTCCTGGACAGGGAACATTCAGTACTTC
.	.	TRBV14	TRBJ1-2	CASSQAGVYGYTF	TGTGCCAGCAGCCAAGCAGGAGTCTATGGCTACACCTTC